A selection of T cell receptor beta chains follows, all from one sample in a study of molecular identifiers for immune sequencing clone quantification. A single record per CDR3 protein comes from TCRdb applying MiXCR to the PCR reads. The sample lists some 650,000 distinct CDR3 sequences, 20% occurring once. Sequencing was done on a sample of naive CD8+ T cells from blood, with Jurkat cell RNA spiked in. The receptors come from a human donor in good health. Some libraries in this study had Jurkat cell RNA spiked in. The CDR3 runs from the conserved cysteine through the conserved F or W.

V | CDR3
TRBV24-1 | CATSTSGDQETRYF
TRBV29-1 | CSVEAWGTGDNEQFF
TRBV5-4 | CASSSRSESTDTQYF
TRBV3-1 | CASSQEKGQSSGNTIYF
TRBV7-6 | CASRLEEASEQFF
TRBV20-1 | CSARDRRGGGYEQYF
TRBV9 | CASSVGAAGVTYNEQFF
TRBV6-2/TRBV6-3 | CASRQPGQIPNYGYTF
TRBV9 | CASSVVAGSNTGELFF
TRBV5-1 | CASSSVGGGYTDTQYF